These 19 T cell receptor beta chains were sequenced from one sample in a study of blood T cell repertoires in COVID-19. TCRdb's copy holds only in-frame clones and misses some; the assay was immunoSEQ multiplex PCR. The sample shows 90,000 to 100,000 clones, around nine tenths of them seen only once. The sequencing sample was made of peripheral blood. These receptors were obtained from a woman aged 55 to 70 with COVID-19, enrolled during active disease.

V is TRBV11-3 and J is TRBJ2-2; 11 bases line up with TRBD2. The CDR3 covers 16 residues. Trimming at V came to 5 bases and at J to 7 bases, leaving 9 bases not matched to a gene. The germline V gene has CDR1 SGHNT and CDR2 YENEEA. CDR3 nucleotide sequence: TGTGCCAGCAGCGGAGGAGCCGGGACTAGCGGCGGGGAGCTGTTTTTT. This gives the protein CASSGGAGTSGGELFF.

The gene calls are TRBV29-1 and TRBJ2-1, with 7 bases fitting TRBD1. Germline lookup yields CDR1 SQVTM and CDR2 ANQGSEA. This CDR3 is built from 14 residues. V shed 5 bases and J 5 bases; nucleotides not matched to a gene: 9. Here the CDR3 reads CSVNRGLSNNEQFF. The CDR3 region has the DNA TGCAGCGTTAACAGGGGATTAAGTAACAATGAGCAGTTCTTC.

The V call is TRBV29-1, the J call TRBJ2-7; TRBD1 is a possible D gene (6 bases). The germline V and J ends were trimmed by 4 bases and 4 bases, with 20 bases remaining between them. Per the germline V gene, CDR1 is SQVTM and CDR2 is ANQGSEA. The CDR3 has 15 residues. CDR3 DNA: TGCAGCGTTGCCACAGGGTTTCTCCAACCATACGAGCAGTACTTC. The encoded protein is CSVATGFLQPYEQYF.

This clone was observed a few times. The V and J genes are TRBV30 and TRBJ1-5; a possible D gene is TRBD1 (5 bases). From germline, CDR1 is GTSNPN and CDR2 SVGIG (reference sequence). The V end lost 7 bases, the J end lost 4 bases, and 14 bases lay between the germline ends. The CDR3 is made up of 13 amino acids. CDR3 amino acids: CASGREGNQPQHF. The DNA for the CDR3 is TGTGCCTCCGGCAGGGAGGGTAATCAGCCCCAGCATTTT.

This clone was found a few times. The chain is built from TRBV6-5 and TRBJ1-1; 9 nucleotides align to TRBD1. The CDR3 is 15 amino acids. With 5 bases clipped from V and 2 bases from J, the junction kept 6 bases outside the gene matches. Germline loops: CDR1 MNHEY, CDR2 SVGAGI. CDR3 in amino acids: CASSTTGGFNTEAFF. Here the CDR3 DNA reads TGTGCCAGCAGTACCACAGGGGGCTTCAACACTGAAGCTTTCTTT.

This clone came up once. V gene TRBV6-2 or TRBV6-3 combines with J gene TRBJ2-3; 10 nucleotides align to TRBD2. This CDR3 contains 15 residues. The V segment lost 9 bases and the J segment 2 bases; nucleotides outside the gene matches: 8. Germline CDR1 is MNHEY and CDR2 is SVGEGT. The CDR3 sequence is CASNPSGGFTDTQYF. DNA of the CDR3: TGTGCCAGTAACCCTAGCGGGGGATTCACAGATACGCAGTATTTT.

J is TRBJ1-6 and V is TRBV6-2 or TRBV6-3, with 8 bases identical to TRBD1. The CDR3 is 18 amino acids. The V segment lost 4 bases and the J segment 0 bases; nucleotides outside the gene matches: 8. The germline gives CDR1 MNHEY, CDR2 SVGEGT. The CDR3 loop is CASSSSGQANSYNSPLHF. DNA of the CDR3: TGTGCCAGCAGTTCCTCGGGACAGGCCAACTCCTATAATTCACCCCTCCACTTT.

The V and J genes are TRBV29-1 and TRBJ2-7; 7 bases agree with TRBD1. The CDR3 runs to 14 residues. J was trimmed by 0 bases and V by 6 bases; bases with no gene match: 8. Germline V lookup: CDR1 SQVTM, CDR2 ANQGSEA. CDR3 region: CSVRGQESSYEQYF. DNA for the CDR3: TGCAGCGTCCGCGGACAGGAGAGCTCCTACGAGCAGTACTTC.

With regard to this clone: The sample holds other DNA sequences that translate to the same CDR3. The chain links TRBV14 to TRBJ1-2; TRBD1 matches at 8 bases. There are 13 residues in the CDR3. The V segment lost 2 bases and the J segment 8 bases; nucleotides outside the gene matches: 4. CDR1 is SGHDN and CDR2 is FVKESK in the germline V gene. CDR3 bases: TGTGCCAGCAGCCAACAGGGGGCGGGAGGCTACACCTTC. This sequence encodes CASSQQGAGGYTF.

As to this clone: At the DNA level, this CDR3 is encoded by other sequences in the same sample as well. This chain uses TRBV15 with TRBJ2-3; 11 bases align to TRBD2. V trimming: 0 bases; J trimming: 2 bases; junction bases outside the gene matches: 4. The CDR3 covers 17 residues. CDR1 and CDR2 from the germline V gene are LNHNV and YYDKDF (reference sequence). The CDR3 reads CATSREASGGHTDTQYF. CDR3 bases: TGTGCCACCAGCAGAGAGGCTAGCGGGGGGCACACAGATACGCAGTATTTT.

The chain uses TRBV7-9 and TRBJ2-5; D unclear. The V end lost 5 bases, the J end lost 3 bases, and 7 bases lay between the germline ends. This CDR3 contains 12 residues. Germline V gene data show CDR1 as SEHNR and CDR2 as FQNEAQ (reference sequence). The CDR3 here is CASSLREETQYF. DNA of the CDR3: TGTGCCAGCAGCCTCCGCGAAGAGACCCAGTACTTC.

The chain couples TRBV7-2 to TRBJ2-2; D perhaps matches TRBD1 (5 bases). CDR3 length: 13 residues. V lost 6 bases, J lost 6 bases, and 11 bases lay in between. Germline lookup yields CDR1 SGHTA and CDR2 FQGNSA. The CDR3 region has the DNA TGTGCCAGCAGGTTTGGGGCTTCCGGGGAGCTGTTTTTT. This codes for CASRFGASGELFF.

CDR3 nucleotides: TGCGCCAGCAGCTTAACACAGGGACCCACTGAAGCTTTCTTT. Protein: CASSLTQGPTEAFF. The V gene is TRBV5-1, the J gene TRBJ1-1, with TRBD1 as a possible D gene (6 bases). Germline CDR1 is SGHRS and CDR2 is YFSETQ. V dropped 2 bases and J dropped 4 bases, with 12 bases sitting between them. The CDR3 consists of 14 residues.

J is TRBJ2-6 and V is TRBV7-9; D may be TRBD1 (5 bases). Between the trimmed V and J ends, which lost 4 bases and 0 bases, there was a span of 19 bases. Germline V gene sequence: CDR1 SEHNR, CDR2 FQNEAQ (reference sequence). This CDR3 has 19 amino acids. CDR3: CASSSPPWQGSSGANVLTF. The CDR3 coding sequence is TGTGCCAGCAGCTCTCCACCTTGGCAGGGTAGCTCTGGGGCCAACGTCCTGACTTTC.

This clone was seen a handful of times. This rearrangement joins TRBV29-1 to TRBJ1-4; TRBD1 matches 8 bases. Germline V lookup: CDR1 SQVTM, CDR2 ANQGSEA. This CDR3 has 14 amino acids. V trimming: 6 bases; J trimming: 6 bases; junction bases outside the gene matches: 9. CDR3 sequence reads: CSVRGTTGDEKLFF. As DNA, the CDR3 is TGCAGCGTACGAGGAACGACAGGGGATGAAAAACTGTTTTTT.

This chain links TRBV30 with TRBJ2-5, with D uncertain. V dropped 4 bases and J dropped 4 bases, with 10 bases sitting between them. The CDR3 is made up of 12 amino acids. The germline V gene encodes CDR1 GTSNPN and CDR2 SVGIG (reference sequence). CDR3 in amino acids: CAWKSSGETQYF. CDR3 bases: TGTGCCTGGAAATCTTCCGGAGAGACCCAGTACTTC.

CDR3 sequence: CASSSRTSGEETQYF. CDR3 nucleotide sequence: TGTGCCAGCTCATCCCGGACTAGCGGGGAAGAGACCCAGTACTTC. The chain has TRBV18 and TRBJ2-5; 12 nucleotides align to TRBD2. Trimming took 5 bases from V and 3 from J; bases not matched to a gene: 4. Germline V gene lookup returns CDR1 KGHSH and CDR2 LQKENI. The CDR3 is made up of 15 amino acids.

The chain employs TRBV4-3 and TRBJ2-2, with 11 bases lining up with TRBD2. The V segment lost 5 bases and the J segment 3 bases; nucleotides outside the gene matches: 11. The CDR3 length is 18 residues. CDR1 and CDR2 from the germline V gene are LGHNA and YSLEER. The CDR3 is CASSAHASGGSDTGELFF. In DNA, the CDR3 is TGCGCCAGCAGCGCGCACGCTAGCGGGGGGTCTGACACCGGGGAGCTGTTTTTT.

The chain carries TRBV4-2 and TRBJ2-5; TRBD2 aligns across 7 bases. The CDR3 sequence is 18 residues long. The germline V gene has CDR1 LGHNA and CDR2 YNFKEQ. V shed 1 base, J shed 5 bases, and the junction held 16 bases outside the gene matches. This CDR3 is CASSQGFVGLAGGETQYF. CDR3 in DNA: TGTGCCAGCAGCCAAGGCTTTGTCGGGCTAGCCGGGGGGGAGACCCAGTACTTC.